The clone carrying this T cell receptor beta chain has only a few counts. The target antigen is unknown. CDR3 length: 14 amino acids. The V gene's germline CDR1 is ENHRY and CDR2 SYGVKD. Trimming removed 11 bases at V and 0 bases at J, with 11 bases between. This sample stems from a study of cytomegalovirus exposure and HLA in healthy donors. Study results and caveats: Researchers catalogued approximately 170 TCR beta chains as cytomegalovirus-associated. Rarity marked most TCR sequences, yet some public TCRs occurred in many donors.

Researchers ran the PCR with 60 Vbeta and 13 Jbeta primers. Assay: immunoSEQ multiplex PCR; the TCRdb copy retains only in-frame clones and omits some. This table has 40,000 to 45,000 clones, roughly half appearing once. The sequenced sample was PBMCs. This TCR was recovered from a man aged 55 to 70 in good health and CMV-seronegative. The chain combines TRBV10-3 with TRBJ2-6, with D maybe TRBD2 (5 bases). The CDR3 region has the DNA TGTGCCGTCCGTGGGAGCTCTGGGGCCAACGTCCTGACTTTC. It translates to CAVRGSSGANVLTF.